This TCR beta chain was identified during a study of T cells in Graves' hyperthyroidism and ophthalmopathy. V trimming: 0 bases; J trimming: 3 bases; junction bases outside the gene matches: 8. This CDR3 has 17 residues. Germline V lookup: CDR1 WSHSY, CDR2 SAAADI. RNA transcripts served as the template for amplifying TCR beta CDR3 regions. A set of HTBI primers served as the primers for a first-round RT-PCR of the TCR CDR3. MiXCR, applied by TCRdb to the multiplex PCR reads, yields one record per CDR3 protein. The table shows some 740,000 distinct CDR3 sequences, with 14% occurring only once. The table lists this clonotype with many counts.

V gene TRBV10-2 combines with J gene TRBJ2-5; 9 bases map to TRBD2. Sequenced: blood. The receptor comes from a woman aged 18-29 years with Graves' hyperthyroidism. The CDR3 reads CASSESQGLAREETQYF. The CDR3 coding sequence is TGCGCCAGCAGTGAGTCGCAAGGACTAGCGCGGGAAGAGACCCAGTACTTC.